These T cell receptor beta chains were read from a single sample in a study of radiation and T cells in renal cell carcinoma. Libraries were prepared by immunoSEQ multiplex PCR; TCRdb keeps only in-frame clonotypes and omits some of them. In the table there are about 76,000 clones, 89% of which are singletons. This specimen was blood, taken from a patient whose treatment included radiotherapy and nephrectomy. All receptors derive from a woman aged 70 to 79 with renal cell carcinoma. The CDR3 runs from the conserved cysteine through the conserved F or W. The D gene is left open where the match is weak. A row's size may be missing; if present it is once, few, many or a size class.

CASSPGENTEAFF	TGTGCCAGCTCACCAGGGGAGAACACTGAAGCTTTCTTT	13	.	TRBV18	TRBJ1-1	few
CASSPGLAGVSDTQYF	TGCGCCAGCAGCCCAGGACTAGCGGGGGTCTCAGATACGCAGTATTTT	16	TRBD2	TRBV5-1	TRBJ2-3	.
CASSIQQGGGTEAFF	TGTGCCAGTAGTATCCAACAGGGAGGTGGCACTGAAGCTTTCTTT	15	.	TRBV19	TRBJ1-1	.
CASSEVGPGQPQHF	TGTGCCAGCAGTGAAGTCGGGCCAGGTCAGCCCCAGCATTTT	14	.	TRBV6-1	TRBJ1-5	.
CASSHTSQGIPFYNEQFF	TGTGCCAGCAGCCATACGAGCCAGGGGATCCCCTTTTACAATGAGCAGTTCTTC	18	.	TRBV9	TRBJ2-1	.
CASSFIRSDTQYF	TGCGCCAGCAGCTTTATCCGCTCAGATACGCAGTATTTT	13	.	TRBV5-1	TRBJ2-3	.
CASSFLGGIQETQYF	TGTGCCAGCAGCTTCCTTGGCGGGATCCAAGAGACCCAGTACTTC	15	.	TRBV7-3	TRBJ2-5	.
CASRSDEGNQPQHF	TGTGCCAGTAGGTCGGACGAGGGCAATCAGCCCCAGCATTTT	14	.	TRBV19	TRBJ1-5	.
CASSGRRTYGYTF	TGTGCCAGCAGTGGTCGGAGAACCTATGGCTACACCTTC	13	.	TRBV6-5	TRBJ1-2	.
CASSVGQGDYGYTF	TGTGCCAGCAGTGTGGGACAGGGTGACTATGGCTACACCTTC	14	TRBD1	TRBV6-1	TRBJ1-2	once
CASSLVRGQEAFF	TGCGCCAGCAGCTTGGTTAGGGGGCAGGAAGCTTTCTTT	13	TRBD1	TRBV5-1	TRBJ1-1	.
CASRVSGVISSPLHF	TGTGCCAGCAGAGTTTCAGGGGTAATAAGTTCACCCCTCCACTTT	15	.	TRBV2	TRBJ1-6	.
CAWRGPGFDQPQHF	TGTGCCTGGAGGGGGCCCGGGTTTGATCAGCCCCAGCATTTT	14	.	TRBV30	TRBJ1-5	.
CASSLTSGGPGELFF	TGTGCCAGCAGCTTGACTAGCGGGGGTCCCGGGGAGCTGTTTTTT	15	TRBD2	TRBV11-3	TRBJ2-2	.
CARSLGASENSPLHF	TGTGCCAGAAGCTTAGGGGCCAGCGAGAATTCACCCCTCCACTTT	15	.	TRBV7-5	TRBJ1-6	few
CASSSDEGASYEQYF	TGCGCCAGCAGTTCCGACGAAGGAGCATCCTACGAGCAGTACTTC	15	.	TRBV10-2	TRBJ2-7	.
CASSLGPQISGAGNTIYF	TGTGCCAGCAGCTTAGGCCCCCAGATATCGGGGGCTGGAAACACCATATATTTT	18	.	TRBV7-2	TRBJ1-3	.
CASSPGLVKTANTGELFF	TGTGCCAGCAGCCCGGGACTAGTTAAAACCGCGAACACCGGGGAGCTGTTTTTT	18	TRBD2	TRBV5-4	TRBJ2-2	.
CASSSTAPDRMGASPLHF	TGTGCCAGCAGTTCGACCGCCCCCGACAGGATGGGGGCTTCACCCCTCCACTTT	18	.	TRBV27	TRBJ1-6	.
CASSLGTQMNTEAFF	TGTGCCAGCAGCTTAGGGACACAGATGAACACTGAAGCTTTCTTT	15	.	TRBV7-3	TRBJ1-1	.
CASSQDQEGAYNSPLHF	TGCGCCAGCAGCCAAGATCAGGAAGGTGCCTATAATTCACCCCTCCACTTT	17	.	TRBV4-3	TRBJ1-6	.
CASSGGQGYAEAFF	TGTGCCAGCAGTGGGGGACAGGGGTACGCTGAAGCTTTCTTT	14	TRBD1	TRBV28	TRBJ1-1	.
CASSEDTGRNIQYF	TGTGCCAGCAGTGAAGACACAGGAAGAAACATTCAGTACTTC	14	.	TRBV6-1	TRBJ2-4	.
CASSIRTGGGTEAFF	TGCGCCAGCAGCATCCGGACAGGGGGTGGGACTGAAGCTTTCTTT	15	TRBD1	TRBV5-1	TRBJ1-1	.
CASSFSGPEQYF	TGTGCCAGCAGCTTTTCAGGGCCCGAGCAGTACTTC	12	.	TRBV5-6	TRBJ2-7	.
CAWSVPGRGAIYEQYF	TGTGCCTGGAGTGTACCGGGGCGGGGGGCCATCTACGAGCAGTACTTC	16	TRBD2	TRBV30	TRBJ2-7	.
CASSPGNYGYTF	TGTGCCAGTAGTCCCGGGAACTATGGCTACACCTTC	12	.	TRBV19	TRBJ1-2	.
CASSLGQSSYNEQFF	TGTGCCAGCAGCTTGGGGCAAAGCTCCTACAATGAGCAGTTCTTC	15	.	TRBV5-4	TRBJ2-1	.
CASRQGLDEQYF	TGTGCCAGCAGACAGGGCTTGGACGAGCAGTACTTC	12	.	TRBV6-1	TRBJ2-7	.
CASSDPSKPLREFF	TGTGCCAGCAGTGATCCGTCGAAGCCCCTCCGTGAGTTCTTC	14	.	TRBV25-1	TRBJ2-1	.
CASSLSPRGNTEAFF	TGTGCCAGCAGTTTATCGCCGAGGGGAAACACTGAAGCTTTCTTT	15	.	TRBV27	TRBJ1-1	.
CASSTSGSSGNTIYF	TGTGCCAGCAGTACCTCAGGGTCCTCTGGAAACACCATATATTTT	15	.	TRBV6-1	TRBJ1-3	.
CASSQPQVPEAFF	TGTGCCAGCAGCCAACCACAAGTTCCAGAAGCTTTCTTT	13	.	TRBV4-2	TRBJ1-1	.
CASSLTGVDEQYF	TGTGCCAGCAGCTTAACAGGGGTGGACGAGCAGTACTTC	13	TRBD1	TRBV11-2	TRBJ2-7	.
CASSIRGGNTEAFF	TGTGCCAGTAGTATAAGAGGGGGGAACACTGAAGCTTTCTTT	14	.	TRBV19	TRBJ1-1	.
CAISRDKTNNEQFF	TGTGCCATCAGCCGGGACAAGACCAACAATGAGCAGTTCTTC	14	.	TRBV10-3	TRBJ2-1	.